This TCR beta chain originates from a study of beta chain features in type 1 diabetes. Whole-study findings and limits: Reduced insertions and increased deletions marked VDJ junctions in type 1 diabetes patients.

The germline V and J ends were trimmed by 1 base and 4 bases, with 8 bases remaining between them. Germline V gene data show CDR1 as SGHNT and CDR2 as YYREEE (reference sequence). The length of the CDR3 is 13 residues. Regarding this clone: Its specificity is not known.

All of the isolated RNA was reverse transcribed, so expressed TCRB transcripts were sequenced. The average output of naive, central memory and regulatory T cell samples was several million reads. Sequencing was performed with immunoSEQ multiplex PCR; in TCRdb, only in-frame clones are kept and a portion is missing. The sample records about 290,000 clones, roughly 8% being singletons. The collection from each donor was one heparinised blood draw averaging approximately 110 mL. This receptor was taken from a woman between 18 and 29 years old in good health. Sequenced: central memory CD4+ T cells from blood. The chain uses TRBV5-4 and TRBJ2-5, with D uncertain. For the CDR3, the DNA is TGTGCCAGCAGCTTGTCCAAAGGAGAGACCCAGTACTTC. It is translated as CASSLSKGETQYF.